This T cell receptor (beta chain) was sequenced in a study of immune heterogeneity within non-small cell lung tumors (dated 2018 in TCRdb). Context from the whole study: By histology, a handful of squamous cell carcinomas, around ten non-squamous carcinomas and 1 tumor not otherwise specified were included. To examine intratumoral immune heterogeneity, the study used whole-exome sequencing, RNA-seq and TCR beta repertoire sequencing on multiple spatially distinct regions of each NSCLC tumor. TCR repertoires were analyzed from roughly 53 tumor loci of approximately 16 patients, whereas transcriptome data were available for only about 48 loci from some 13 patients. Binding of neoantigens to the HLA alleles of each patient was predicted with netMHCpan-3.0 for mutant peptides of 8 to 11 amino acids.

The TCR beta CDR3 region was amplified with a multiplex PCR system whose first round ran for about 9 cycles using 32 V-gene forward primers and 13 J-gene reverse primers. The first PCR round was done with a QIAGEN Multiplex PCR Kit, and the primer sequences were filed in Chinese patent CN105087789A. Illumina universal primers were added in a second PCR round performed with the Phusion High-Fidelity PCR Kit. TCR libraries were paired-end sequenced at 151 bp read length on the Illumina HiSeq X Ten platform. The paper's data handling went like this. Reads without multiplex PCR primers were removed using Cutadapt, read pairs were merged using PEAR, and CDR3 regions were called using MiXCR with default settings. Repertoire diversity was assessed by Shannon entropy, and clonality was calculated as one minus the Shannon entropy divided by the ln of the count of productive unique sequences. Clonotypes at a frequency of at least 0.5% were defined as dominant or high-frequency T-cell clones. TCRdb took the public reads, trimmed them with fastp at Q25, ran MiXCR for clone calling and kept in-frame beta chains. Each entry merges the rows of one CDR3 protein and shows their most common DNA and genes. The V and J calls and clone size come from TCRdb's table, not from the authors' own analysis. The sample table shows some 10,000 distinct CDR3 sequences, and under 35% are seen once. The ten top clones hold about 11% of the sample.

The investigation overall reported the following: Local tumor mutational burden and local T-cell repertoire clonality had a statistically significant but moderate positive correlation (R about 0.3). Identical dominant CDR3B clonotypes recurred across loci within a patient, yet different tumor locations also harbored unique high-frequency clones. Individual patients mostly had different high-frequency TCR beta clonotypes.

About this clonotype itself: What this receptor recognizes is not known. No clone much larger than this one lies a single base away; base qualities are absent.

The CDR3 has 14 amino acids, counting the end cysteine and phenylalanine. This entry keeps only the CDR3 DNA: 42 bases, framed from base 1. Looking up the germline V gene (reference sequence) yields CDR1 LGHDT and CDR2 YNNKEL. Clipping removes 4 bases from V and 4 bases from J, with 0 as the unmatched junction base count. For the TCR template, genomic DNA was extracted from bulk tumor tissue, and 450 to 700 ng of gDNA was amplified for each sample. During surgery, several biopsies were collected from each primary tumor and placed as far from one another as possible within the tumor mass. The study cohort was described as untreated and was composed of newly diagnosed NSCLC cases undergoing curative surgery. The donors were approximately 14 patients with newly diagnosed non-small cell lung cancer who were having surgery with curative intent. A couple of independent pathologists reviewed the resected tumor masses. Sequencing was performed only on DNA and RNA samples of high quality.

This clonotype was obtained from a man in his sixties with non-small cell lung cancer. The sample taken for sequencing was lung tumor tissue. The rearranged segments are TRBV3-1 and TRBJ2-7; 14 central nucleotides agree with TRBD2. The DNA reads TGTGCCAGCAGCCGACTAGCGGGAGGGTACGAGCAGTACTTC. The translation is CASSRLAGGYEQYF.